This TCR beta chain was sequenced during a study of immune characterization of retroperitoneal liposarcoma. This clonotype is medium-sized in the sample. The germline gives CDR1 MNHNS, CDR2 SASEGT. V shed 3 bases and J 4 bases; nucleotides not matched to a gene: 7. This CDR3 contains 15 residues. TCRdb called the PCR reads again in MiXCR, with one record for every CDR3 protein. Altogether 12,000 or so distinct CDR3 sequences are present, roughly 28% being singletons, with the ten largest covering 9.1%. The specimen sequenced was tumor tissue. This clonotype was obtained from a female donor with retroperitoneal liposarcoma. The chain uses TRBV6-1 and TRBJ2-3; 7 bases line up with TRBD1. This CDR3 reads CASSDWTGRADTQYF. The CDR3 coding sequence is TGTGCCAGCAGTGATTGGACAGGTAGAGCAGATACGCAGTATTTT.